This T cell receptor (beta chain) emerged from a study of T-cell memory formation after mild COVID-19 (dated by TCRdb to the early 2020s). About the full investigation: TCR sequence clusters from the two donors were found to be largely donor specific. Longitudinal TCRalpha and TCRbeta repertoire sequencing tracked T-cell clones expanding and contracting after mild COVID-19 in a couple of donors. Two young, previously healthy adult volunteers made up the cohort, one male and one female.

Sequencer: Illumina NovaSeq 6000. Using 5'RACE with constant-segment primers, TCRalpha and TCRbeta cDNA libraries were constructed, with sample barcodes and unique molecular identifiers added in the process. RNA was extracted from every sample with Trizol reagent. Libraries were amplified in two PCR steps, with a second sample barcode and Illumina TruSeq adapters added in the second step. Sequencing of the libraries was done on an Illumina NovaSeq, producing 2 x 150 bp paired-end reads. The paper's processing steps were these. The reads were demultiplexed and collapsed into UMI-guided consensus sequences using migec v1.2.7. With mixcr v2.1.11, UMI consensuses were aligned to TRA and TRB V and J templates and assembled into clonotypes. Expanded or contracted clonotypes were those called significant by both edgeR and NoisET, with noise models trained on biological replicates. For edgeR calls, the cutoffs were a false discovery rate-adjusted p below 0.01 and a log2 fold-change threshold of 1. PCA with hierarchical clustering of max-normalized trajectories of the 1000 most abundant clonotypes was used as exploratory dynamics analysis. Separately sequenced CD4+ and CD8+ repertoires were used to assign a CD4 or CD8 phenotype to each responding clone. TCRdb reanalyzed the raw reads on its own, using fastp at Q25 for trimming and MiXCR for clone calling, and kept in-frame beta chains. CDR3 protein duplicates are merged, each entry listing the most common genes and DNA. TCRdb, not the authors, supplied the V and J calls. This sample comprises approximately 300,000 distinct CDR3 sequences, roughly 15% of them detected only once. The ten largest make up around 23% of the sample.

Ficoll-Paque density gradient centrifugation was the method used to isolate PBMCs. In this sample, this clonotype turned up a few times. Its antigen has not been determined. No clone much larger than this one lies a single base away; base qualities are absent. The paper's findings and limits, for the study overall: From day 15 to 85, contracting clones showed balanced CD4/CD8 phenotypes, whereas a second wave of clones that expanded from day 15 to 37 leaned towards CD4+. The study included only two mild cases, and larger cohorts that include severe cases with pre-infection samples were judged to be necessary. Some responding clones were found in pre-infection memory, which suggests that pre-existing cross-reactive memory T cells took part in the SARS-CoV-2 response. Contracting CD4+ clones appeared mostly in the CM and EM memory subsets, whereas CD8+ clones were enriched in EMRA. SARS-CoV-2 specificity of the second-wave clones peaking on day 37 was not confirmed.

This receptor was taken from a man younger than 30 who had mild COVID-19 (a few samples of this study predate the infection). The sample titles of this study are shuffled in the database, so cell type and time point are left out; the donor was told from shared clones. Sequenced sample: PBMCs or a T cell subset sorted from them (not recorded which).

The DNA reads TGCAGTGCCCACTCCACAGATACGCAGTATTTT. The resulting protein is CSAHSTDTQYF. This chain joins TRBV20-1 to TRBJ2-3; the D gene cannot be named for sure. Reading the germline V gene (reference sequence) gives CDR1 DFQATT and CDR2 SNEGSKA. The CDR3, cysteine through phenylalanine, is 11 amino acids long. The entry retains the CDR3 DNA only, 33 bases that are in frame from base 1. The V end loses 6 bases and the J end loses 2 bases, and a stretch of 6 bases separates them.